The rows below give T cell receptor beta chains drawn from one sample of a study of T-cell reconstitution after alpha-beta-depleted transplantation in children. Via MiXCR, TCRdb re-called the PCR reads, giving one row per CDR3 protein. The table has approximately 220,000 distinct CDR3 sequences, 17% seen once. The sequenced sample was PBMCs, mostly from graft donor cells, obtained 360 days after TCRalphabeta/CD19-depleted stem cell transplant. These receptor sequences come from a male patient between 2 and 10 years old who had a stem cell transplant for acute lymphoblastic leukemia, so the T cells may come from the graft donor. Each CDR3 is given with its conserved first and last residue. The D gene is left open where the match is weak. Clone size appears in some rows only: once, few, many, or a class for an expanded clone.

TRBV6-2/TRBV6-3	TRBJ2-6	many	NA	TGTGCCAGCAGTTACAAGGGCTCTGGGGCCAACGTCCTGACTTTC	CASSYKGSGANVLTF
TRBV5-5	TRBJ1-5	NA	NA	TGTGCCAGCAGCTTAGGATACACCCAAGGGGCCCAGCATTTT	CASSLGYTQGAQHF
TRBV7-9	TRBJ2-4	many	TRBD2	TGTGCCAGCAGCCTTAGCGGGGGGGACATTCAGTACTTC	CASSLSGGDIQYF
TRBV7-8	TRBJ1-2	few	TRBD1	TGTGCCAGCAGCGGAGGACCGTCCGGGGGACAGGGGCGCGGCTATGGCTACACCTTC	CASSGGPSGGQGRGYGYTF
TRBV20-1	TRBJ2-7	few	TRBD1	TGCAGTGCTAGGGGGGACAGGGCGACCTACGAGCAGTACTTC	CSARGDRATYEQYF
TRBV7-9	TRBJ2-1	few	NA	TGTGCCAGCAGGGGTTCGGGGGGCCGAACGGAGCAGTTCTTC	CASRGSGGRTEQFF
TRBV6-2/TRBV6-3	TRBJ1-1	once	NA	TGTGCCAGCAGTTACAGGGTCCCCACTGAAGCTTTCTTT	CASSYRVPTEAFF
TRBV4-3	TRBJ2-7	NA	NA	TGCGCCAGCAGCCAAGGTCGAGGGGGGACCGAGCAGTACTTC	CASSQGRGGTEQYF
TRBV12-3/TRBV12-4	TRBJ1-5	few	TRBD1	TGTGCCAGCAACCCTGAAGGACAGGGTCGTTATAGCAATCAGCCCCAGCATTTT	CASNPEGQGRYSNQPQHF
TRBV6-2/TRBV6-3	TRBJ2-2	NA	NA	TGTGCCAGCAGCCGCCGGACACTGGGGGCCACCGGGGAGCTGTTTTTT	CASSRRTLGATGELFF
TRBV12-3/TRBV12-4	TRBJ2-3	NA	NA	TGTGCCAGCAGTTTACGGTCCAGGGGCCCTACGGAGTATTTT	CASSLRSRGPTEYF
TRBV12-3/TRBV12-4	TRBJ1-1	NA	NA	TGTGCCAGCAGTGACTGGAGGTTCCTGCCGACTTTCTTT	CASSDWRFLPTFF
TRBV12-3/TRBV12-4	TRBJ1-2	NA	NA	TGTGCCAGCAGCTTGGGGGGACTTCCTAACTATGGCTACACCTTC	CASSLGGLPNYGYTF
TRBV10-3	TRBJ1-1	few	TRBD1	TGTGCCATCAGTGAGTCGATAGGGGGCGTGAACACTGAAGCTTTCTTT	CAISESIGGVNTEAFF
TRBV12-3/TRBV12-4	TRBJ2-1	NA	NA	TGTGCCAGCACCCACCGGGACCAGTTCTATGAGCAGTTCTTC	CASTHRDQFYEQFF
TRBV20-1	TRBJ1-6	many	TRBD1	TGCAGTGCTAGAGAAAAGACAGGGATTAATTCACCCCTCCACTTT	CSAREKTGINSPLHF
TRBV28	TRBJ1-6	NA	TRBD1	TGTGCCAGCAGTCGGAGAAATCCCGGGACAGGGGATTCACCCCTCCACTTT	CASSRRNPGTGDSPLHF
TRBV12-3/TRBV12-4	TRBJ2-3	many	TRBD1	TGTGCCAGCAGCCCTAACAGGGGGCAGGGCTATACGCAGTATTTT	CASSPNRGQGYTQYF
TRBV29-1	TRBJ2-1	few	NA	TGCAGCGTTTCGGGAAGCTCCTACAATGAGCAGTTCTTC	CSVSGSSYNEQFF
TRBV28	TRBJ2-3	NA	TRBD2	TGTGCCAGCAGTTTCCCTAGGCGGCTAGCGGGAGTCACAGATACGCAGTATTTT	CASSFPRRLAGVTDTQYF
TRBV24-1	TRBJ2-2	few	TRBD1	TGTGCCACTTTACAGGGACAGGCCACCGGGGAGCTGTTTTTT	CATLQGQATGELFF
TRBV10-1	TRBJ2-1	few	NA	TGCGCCAGCAGTGGGATCCGAGATGAGCAGTTCTTC	CASSGIRDEQFF
TRBV4-2	TRBJ1-1	few	NA	TGTGCCAGCAGCCTAGAAGGGAGGGGCACTGAAGCTTTCTTT	CASSLEGRGTEAFF
TRBV9	TRBJ1-6	few	NA	TGTGCCAGCAGCCCGAGTACAGGGAACGGTAATTCACCCCTCCACTTT	CASSPSTGNGNSPLHF
TRBV7-9	TRBJ2-5	few	NA	TGTGCCAGCAGCGTCGGGTCCCACTGGGGAGAGACCCAGTACTTC	CASSVGSHWGETQYF
TRBV11-2	TRBJ1-6	many	NA	TGTGCCAGCAGCTCCAATTCACCCCTCCACTTT	CASSSNSPLHF
TRBV7-2	TRBJ2-1	NA	TRBD2	TGTGCCAGCAGCACGACTAGCCGTGAGCAGTTCTTC	CASSTTSREQFF
TRBV20-1	TRBJ2-3	NA	NA	TGCAGTGCTAGAGATCTCTGGGGTAGCGGTGACGCAGATACGCAGTATTTT	CSARDLWGSGDADTQYF
TRBV29-1	TRBJ2-6	few	NA	TGCAGCGTTACAGGGGAGACTAGACGTGGGGCCAACGTCCTGACTTTC	CSVTGETRRGANVLTF
TRBV20-1	TRBJ1-6	few	TRBD1	TGCAGTGCTAGAGTGGGACAGGGAGACCTCCACTTT	CSARVGQGDLHF
TRBV10-3	TRBJ2-3	NA	NA	TGTGCCATCAGGCCGGGGGCCACAGATACGCAGTATTTT	CAIRPGATDTQYF
TRBV5-1	TRBJ2-7	NA	TRBD1	TGCGCCAGCAGCTTAAGACAGGGGCACCTACTCACCTACGAGCAGTACTTC	CASSLRQGHLLTYEQYF
TRBV7-2	TRBJ2-3	few	TRBD1	TGTGCCAGCAGCTCCGACAGGGGGCGGGATACGCAGTATTTT	CASSSDRGRDTQYF
TRBV25-1	TRBJ2-2	many	TRBD1	TGTGCCAGCAGTAGCACCGGGACAGTGATAACCGGGGAGCTGTTTTTT	CASSSTGTVITGELFF
TRBV7-3	TRBJ1-2	few	NA	TGTGCCAGCAGCTTAGTCCGGACGGCTAACTATGGCTACACCTTC	CASSLVRTANYGYTF
TRBV5-1	TRBJ2-7	NA	NA	TGCGCCAGCAGCTTGGGACTTAACTACGAGCAGTACTTC	CASSLGLNYEQYF
TRBV18	TRBJ1-1	few	TRBD1	TGTGCCAGCTCACCGAAGGAGGGGGCGGGGAACACTGAAGCTTTCTTT	CASSPKEGAGNTEAFF
TRBV9	TRBJ2-7	few	NA	TGTGCCAGCAGCGCCGGGGGTAGGAATGGCGAGCAGTACTTC	CASSAGGRNGEQYF
TRBV24-1	TRBJ1-1	few	NA	TGTGCCACCAGTGACCCGGGGGGGACTGAAGCTTTCTTT	CATSDPGGTEAFF
TRBV29-1	TRBJ2-2	few	TRBD2	TGCAGCGTTGCCGAACCGGGACTAGCGGGGGGAATGAACACCGGGGAGCTGTTTTTT	CSVAEPGLAGGMNTGELFF